The 24 T cell receptor beta chains given below trace back to one sample, sequenced in a study of vaccination effects on CD4 cells after COVID-19. ViraFEST assay sequencing came after antigen-specific CD4+ T cells were expanded with viral peptide pools. Isolation of CD4+ T cells took place after nine to ten days of culture. Participants got two doses of BNT162b2 or mRNA-1273 vaccine. Data came from immunoSEQ multiplex PCR; TCRdb stores just in-frame clones and leaves some out. The table shows 25,000 to 30,000 clones, with approximately 70% occurring only once. Their cognate antigens are unknown. The sample in question was CD4+ T cells from PBMCs cultured with HCoV-229E spike peptides, obtained after COVID-19 vaccination. These receptors were obtained from a human donor who received a COVID-19 vaccine.

This clone is judged large. V and J are TRBV5-6 and TRBJ2-1; 13 nucleotides agree with TRBD2. The V and J ends lost 3 bases and 5 bases, in that order; junction bases with no gene match: 8. CDR1 is SGHDT and CDR2 is YYEEEE in the germline V gene. This CDR3 is built from 17 residues. The CDR3 DNA reads TGTGCCAGCAGCTGGACTAGCGGGGGAGAACCGAACAATGAGCAGTTCTTC. It translates to CASSWTSGGEPNNEQFF. Filled out from reference TRBV5-6 and TRBJ2-1, the complete variable domain reads DAGVTQSPTHLIKTRGQQVTLRCSPKSGHDTVSWYQQALGQGPQFIFQYYEEEERQRGNFPDRFSGHQFPNYSSELNVNALLLGDSALYLCASSWTSGGEPNNEQFFGPGTRLTVL.

The gene calls are TRBV7-8 and TRBJ2-1; 11 bases map to TRBD2. This CDR3 is built from 18 residues. V lost 6 bases and J lost 0; bases outside the gene matches: 10. The germline CDR1 and CDR2 sequences are SGHVS and FQNEAQ. CDR3 sequence (DNA): TGTGCCAGCAGTCAAACGGGGACTAGCGGTAGCTCCTACAATGAGCAGTTCTTC. Its translation is CASSQTGTSGSSYNEQFF. The complete variable domain, with remaining parts taken from reference TRBV7-8 and TRBJ2-1, reads GAGVSQSPRYKVAKRGQDVALRCDPISGHVSLFWYQQALGQGPEFLTYFQNEAQLDKSGLPSDRFFAERPEGSVSTLKIQRTQQEDSAVYLCASSQTGTSGSSYNEQFFGPGTRLTVL.

The chain combines TRBV24-1 with TRBJ2-5, with D unclear. Germline CDR1 KGHDR, CDR2 SFDVKD. The V and J ends lost 3 bases and 5 bases respectively, with 12 bases between them. The CDR3 loop spans 14 amino acids. CDR3 amino acids: CATSDPRAGETQYF. CDR3 nucleotide sequence: TGTGCCACCAGTGATCCACGGGCCGGGGAGACCCAGTACTTC.

This clone was detected a few times. This CDR3 is CASSLDQGRAFF. CDR3 bases: TGTGCCAGCAGCCTCGACCAGGGGCGAGCTTTCTTT. The chain carries TRBV7-9 and TRBJ1-1; possible D gene TRBD1, 6 bases. Germline CDR1 reads SEHNR; CDR2 reads FQNEAQ (reference sequence). The CDR3 contains 12 residues. V lost 5 bases and J 10 bases, leaving 14 bases between the germline ends.

V and J are TRBV18 and TRBJ1-1; no reliable D call. Germline V gene sequence: CDR1 KGHSH, CDR2 LQKENI. The CDR3 covers 12 residues. V lost 6 bases, J lost 1 base, and 6 bases lay in between. This chain's CDR3 is CASSLGNTEAFF. The CDR3 nucleotides are TGTGCCAGCTCCCTCGGGAACACTGAAGCTTTCTTT.

This clone was found a few times. This sequence joins TRBV21-1 and TRBJ1-4; the tabulated D call, TRBD1, remains unverified against the DNA. TRBV21-1 is marked as a pseudogene. The CDR3 is made up of 13 amino acids. The CDR3 sequence is CAGWTGRNEKLFF. The CDR3 DNA follows: TGTGCCGGATGGACAGGGCGAAATGAAAAACTGTTTTTT.

This clone showed up just a few times. The chain is built from TRBV4-1 and TRBJ1-2; weak D call: TRBD1 (5 bases). Germline lookup yields CDR1 MGHRA and CDR2 YSYEKL. Trimming shortened V by 0 bases and J by 7 bases, and 15 bases separated the two germline ends. The CDR3 is made up of 15 amino acids. In nucleotides, the CDR3 is TGCGCCAGCAGCCAAGATTCTACCGGGGGGGGTGGCTACACCTTC. Its protein is CASSQDSTGGGGYTF.

The sample holds a few counts of this clone. The chain has TRBV2 and TRBJ1-2; 8 bases align to TRBD1. Germline loops: CDR1 SNHLY, CDR2 FYNNEI. Losses at the gene ends were 2 bases for V and 4 bases for J; bases not matched to a gene: 3. There are 14 residues in the CDR3. The CDR3 loop is CASSESGTGYGYTF. The CDR3, as DNA: TGTGCCAGCAGTGAATCTGGGACAGGCTATGGCTACACCTTC.

The rearrangement uses TRBV11-2 and TRBJ2-7; 12 bases map to TRBD2. CDR1 is SGHAT, CDR2 FQNNGV, per germline. The CDR3 contains 19 residues. V lost 4 bases and J lost 4; bases outside the gene matches: 17. CDR3 protein: CASSSRIDRLAGAGYEQYF. CDR3 nucleotide sequence: TGTGCCAGCAGCTCACGAATAGACAGACTAGCGGGGGCCGGGTACGAGCAGTACTTC.

This clone appeared a few times. J is TRBJ2-2 and V is TRBV10-3; 7 positions match TRBD1. J lost 5 bases, V lost 7 bases, and 4 bases had no gene match. There are 13 residues in the CDR3. Germline-derived CDR1 and CDR2 are ENHRY and SYGVKD. The CDR3 DNA is TGTGCCATCACCGTGACAGGGACCGGGGAGCTGTTTTTT. Its translation: CAITVTGTGELFF.

The rearrangement joins TRBV11-2 to TRBJ1-3; D call uncertain. The CDR3 sequence is 15 residues long. Trimming cost V 1 base and J 2 bases, with 9 bases left between them. Germline V gives CDR1 SGHAT, CDR2 FQNNGV. Here the CDR3 reads CASSLARLAGNTIYF. In DNA form, the CDR3 reads TGTGCCAGCAGCTTAGCGAGATTGGCTGGAAACACCATATATTTT.

This clone appeared once. The chain recombines TRBV12-3 or TRBV12-4 with TRBJ1-1; the D is unclear. V lost 6 bases and J lost 1, with 9 bases in between. The CDR3 has 13 residues. The CDR3 reads CASRWSWNTEAFF. The DNA of the CDR3 is TGTGCCAGCAGGTGGTCTTGGAACACTGAAGCTTTCTTT.

The chain employs TRBV10-3 and TRBJ1-2; unclear D gene. Trimming pared 5 bases from V and 4 bases from J, leaving 8 bases between. Germline V gives CDR1 ENHRY, CDR2 SYGVKD. The length of the CDR3 is 12 residues. CDR3 region: CAISTETYGYTF. CDR3 in DNA: TGTGCCATCAGTACAGAGACCTATGGCTACACCTTC.

The chain links TRBV5-1 to TRBJ2-7; 8 bases fit TRBD1. Per germline, CDR1 SGHRS and CDR2 YFSETQ. V shed 7 bases and J 2 bases; nucleotides not matched to a gene: 11. The CDR3 covers 15 residues. CDR3 region: CASRLSGTGTYEQYF. In DNA form, the CDR3 reads TGCGCCAGCCGATTATCGGGGACAGGTACCTACGAGCAGTACTTC.

V gene TRBV28 combines with J gene TRBJ1-1; no reliable D call. The V end lost 8 bases, the J end lost 11 bases, and 21 bases lay between the germline ends. Germline CDR1 MDHEN, CDR2 SYDVKM. The CDR3 contains 13 residues. Here the CDR3 reads CASRLTLEGWAFF. In nucleotides, the CDR3 is TGTGCCAGCCGACTCACCCTCGAAGGTTGGGCTTTCTTT.

The CDR3 sequence: CASKSRWSTEAFF. CDR3 coding DNA: TGTGCCAGCAAGTCTAGGTGGTCCACTGAAGCTTTCTTT. The rearrangement uses TRBV12-3 or TRBV12-4 and TRBJ1-1; no firm D call. Trimming cost V 7 bases and J 4 bases, with 13 bases left between them. This CDR3 contains 13 residues.

The count of this clone is one. The genes are TRBV4-1 and TRBJ2-1; no firm D call. Germline V CDR1 and CDR2: MGHRA, YSYEKL. The V end was cut by 0 bases, the J end by 10 bases, with 16 bases between. There are 15 residues in the CDR3. CDR3 region: CASSQESAVPREQFF. The DNA of the CDR3 is TGCGCCAGCAGCCAAGAGTCCGCCGTACCTAGGGAGCAGTTCTTC.

This rearrangement joins TRBV7-2 to TRBJ1-1; D may be TRBD1 (5 bases). The CDR3 totals 15 residues. Trimming removed 1 base from V and 1 base from J, with 10 bases in between. Germline-derived CDR1 and CDR2 are SGHTA and FQGNSA. The CDR3 loop reads CASSLVGGANTEAFF. In DNA, the CDR3 is TGTGCCAGCAGCTTAGTTGGAGGGGCGAACACTGAAGCTTTCTTT.

This clone was observed a handful of times. The chain employs TRBV10-3 and TRBJ1-1; the match to TRBD1 covers 9 bases. J gave up 1 base and V 3 bases, and 3 bases lay outside the gene matches. CDR1 and CDR2 (germline): ENHRY, SYGVKD. CDR3 length equals 15 residues. CDR3 nucleotide sequence: TGTGCCATCAGTGAAGCGACAGGGGGGAACACTGAAGCTTTCTTT. Amino acids: CAISEATGGNTEAFF.

The chain carries TRBV19 and TRBJ2-3, with TRBD2 matching over 8 bases. The CDR3 has 15 amino acids. V dropped 3 bases and J dropped 0; count of bases not matched to a gene: 2. The germline V gene has CDR1 LNHDA and CDR2 SQIVND (reference sequence). CDR3 sequence: CASSIGGGSTDTQYF. Written as DNA, the CDR3 is TGTGCCAGTAGTATCGGGGGGGGAAGCACAGATACGCAGTATTTT.

V usage is TRBV18 and J usage is TRBJ2-1; D call uncertain. Trimming stripped 4 bases from V and 4 bases from J, with 8 bases between. Germline assignment: CDR1 KGHSH and CDR2 LQKENI. This CDR3 has 13 amino acids. CDR3 loop: CASSRNAYNEQFF. CDR3 DNA: TGTGCCAGCTCACGCAATGCTTACAATGAGCAGTTCTTC.

This chain connects TRBV30 to TRBJ1-3; D is possibly TRBD1 (5 bases). Between the trimmed V and J ends, which lost 3 bases and 4 bases, there was a span of 13 bases. This CDR3 has 14 amino acids. Germline V gives CDR1 GTSNPN, CDR2 SVGIG (reference sequence). The CDR3 spells CAWRTTGPGNTIYF. The CDR3 region has the DNA TGTGCCTGGAGGACAACGGGGCCAGGAAACACCATATATTTT.

The chain joins TRBV29-1 to TRBJ1-4; tentatively, D is TRBD1 (5 bases). The CDR3 is 13 amino acids. Germline V gene lookup returns CDR1 SQVTM and CDR2 ANQGSEA. The V end was cut by 5 bases, the J end by 8 bases, with 15 bases between. The CDR3 bases are TGCAGCGTTTTTACAGGCTTTAGGGAAAAACTGTTTTTT. Its protein is CSVFTGFREKLFF.

The genes are TRBV4-1 and TRBJ2-1; D is ambiguous. Germline CDR1 and CDR2: MGHRA and YSYEKL. CDR3 size: 16 residues. V lost 1 base, J lost 0 bases, and 10 bases lay in between. CDR3 residues: CASSQGRVLSYNEQFF. The DNA of the CDR3 is TGCGCCAGCAGCCAAGGACGGGTCCTCTCCTACAATGAGCAGTTCTTC.